The 13 T cell receptor beta chains below all came from one sample that was sequenced in a study of regulatory T cells in long-lasting Graves disease. Time point noted: persistent/refractory GD, antithyroid drugs over 5 years with positive TRAb. Isolated PBMC RNA provided the starting material for the TCR library. Library construction for TCR beta used iRepertoire HTBI primers and Arm-PCR of CDR3 regions. TCRdb re-derived calls from the multiplex PCR reads in MiXCR, one entry per CDR3 protein. The table has 700,000 or so distinct CDR3 sequences, 25% to 30% seen once; the top ten hold about two fifths. The sample was peripheral blood mononuclear cells (PBMCs), taken when the disease was refractory, from a patient treated with antithyroid drugs. These receptors all come from a female donor with Graves disease.

This clonotype was counted many times. The chain combines TRBV2 with TRBJ2-1; D not certain. CDR1 is SNHLY, CDR2 FYNNEI, per germline. V was trimmed by 1 base and J by 1 base, leaving 14 bases between them. The length of the CDR3 is 17 residues. The CDR3 DNA is TGTGCCAGCAGTGAAGGGGTAGCACGCCCTTCCTACAATGAGCAGTTCTTC. Amino acids: CASSEGVARPSYNEQFF.

The CDR3 here is CAWSDRGDQPQHF. CDR3 bases: TGTGCCTGGAGTGACAGGGGTGATCAGCCCCAGCATTTT. The J gene is TRBJ1-5, the V gene TRBV30; TRBD1 aligns across 7 bases. The CDR3 sequence is 13 residues long. V trimming: 1 base; J trimming: 5 bases; junction bases outside the gene matches: 2. Per germline, CDR1 GTSNPN and CDR2 SVGIG (reference sequence).

This clonotype appeared a few times. The chain links TRBV30 to TRBJ2-5, with a weak D call TRBD1 (6 bases). This CDR3 has 13 residues. Between the trimmed V and J ends, which lost 1 base and 7 bases, there was a span of 13 bases. From germline, CDR1 is GTSNPN and CDR2 SVGIG (reference sequence). The CDR3 is CAWSGGGQPTQYF. CDR3 nucleotides: TGTGCCTGGAGTGGGGGCGGACAGCCGACCCAGTACTTC. Based on the CDR3 plus reference TRBV30 and TRBJ2-5, the full variable domain is SQTIHQWPATLVQPVGSPLSLECTVEGTSNPNLYWYRQAAGRGLQLLFYSVGIGQISSEVPQNLSASRPQDRQFILSSKKLLLSDSGFYLCAWSGGGQPTQYFGPGTRLLVL.

This sequence joins TRBV5-1 and TRBJ2-7; tentative D call: TRBD2 (7 bases). CDR3 size: 12 residues. The germline gives CDR1 SGHRS, CDR2 YFSETQ. Trimming stripped 4 bases from V and 7 bases from J, with 12 bases between. CDR3 residues: CASSRGAGEQYF. The DNA of the CDR3 is TGCGCCAGCAGCCGGGGGGCGGGGGAGCAGTACTTC.

Note on this clonotype: A read error may be the cause here, since a much bigger clone is one base away. The chain couples TRBV6-2 or TRBV6-3 to TRBJ2-7; TRBD2 matches 9 bases. The V segment lost 7 bases and the J segment 2 bases; nucleotides outside the gene matches: 21. The germline gives CDR1 MNHEY, CDR2 SVGEGT. There are 19 residues in the CDR3. CDR3 in amino acids: CASKLVAGVGGDTPYEQYF. DNA of the CDR3: TGTGCCAGCAAATTGGTAGCGGGAGTTGGGGGTGATACTCCCTACGAGCAGTACTTC.

This clonotype was counted once. This may stem from a read error, because a much larger clone lies one nucleotide away. This chain joins TRBV12-3 or TRBV12-4 and TRBJ2-2; no definite D call. V shed 3 bases and J shed 4 bases, with 3 bases lying between them. The CDR3 extends over 12 amino acids. In DNA, the CDR3 is TGTGCCAGCAGTTTTATCACCGGGGAGCTGTTTTTT. Its protein is CASSFITGELFF.

V gene TRBV27 combines with J gene TRBJ2-5; 9 positions agree with TRBD1. The V gene's germline CDR1 is MNHEY and CDR2 SMNVEV (reference sequence). The CDR3 extends over 15 amino acids. The J segment lost 5 bases and the V segment lost 0 bases, leaving 4 bases of the junction unmatched. The CDR3 protein is CASSLSWTGVETQYF. CDR3 sequence (DNA): TGTGCCAGCAGTTTATCATGGACAGGGGTGGAGACCCAGTACTTC.

The rearrangement links TRBV7-9 to TRBJ2-1, with 7 bases that match TRBD2. CDR1 is SEHNR and CDR2 is FQNEAQ in the germline V gene (reference sequence). Trimming at V came to 5 bases and at J to 3 bases, leaving 10 bases not matched to a gene. The CDR3 extends over 16 amino acids. CDR3 residues: CASSPPGGRDYNEQFF. CDR3 sequence (DNA): TGTGCCAGCAGCCCCCCCGGCGGGAGAGACTACAATGAGCAGTTCTTC.

This sequence joins TRBV7-6 and TRBJ2-4; 7 nucleotides align to TRBD2. The CDR3 length is 19 residues. CDR1 SGHVS and CDR2 FNYEAQ come from the germline V gene. V was clipped by 1 base and J by 0 bases; unmatched bases: 12. Here the CDR3 reads CASSLGGWEAGLAKNIQYF. In DNA form, the CDR3 reads TGTGCCAGCAGCTTAGGGGGCTGGGAAGCGGGGCTAGCCAAAAACATTCAGTACTTC.

This clonotype has a handful of counts. V is TRBV19 and J is TRBJ1-4; D remains unclear. The V end lost 7 bases, the J end lost 8 bases, and 17 bases lay between the germline ends. The CDR3 has 14 amino acids. Germline V gene data show CDR1 as LNHDA and CDR2 as SQIVND (reference sequence). As DNA, the CDR3 is TGTGCCAGTACCAGCCGGACGGGATTCGAAAAACTGTTTTTT. Its protein is CASTSRTGFEKLFF.

This clonotype has a handful of counts. The rearrangement uses TRBV28 and TRBJ2-7; 11 bases line up with TRBD2. The CDR3 is 13 residues long. CDR1 is MDHEN and CDR2 is SYDVKM in the germline V gene. J lost 7 bases, V lost 2 bases, and 1 base had no gene match. The CDR3 protein is CASSLGTSGEQYF. The CDR3 DNA is TGTGCCAGCAGTTTAGGGACTAGCGGAGAGCAGTACTTC.

This clonotype was counted ten times or more. This chain joins TRBV6-1 and TRBJ1-1, with 7 positions matching TRBD1. This CDR3 has 14 residues. CDR1 MNHNS and CDR2 SASEGT come from the germline V gene. The V and J ends lost 6 bases and 1 base, in that order; junction bases with no gene match: 5. The CDR3 DNA follows: TGTGCCAGCAGACCGACAGGGTCGAACACTGAAGCTTTCTTT. The encoded protein is CASRPTGSNTEAFF.

In its sample, this clonotype was seen many times. This chain joins TRBV12-3 or TRBV12-4 and TRBJ1-1; D call uncertain. This CDR3 contains 15 residues. With 0 bases removed from V and 4 bases from J, the gap between germline ends came to 12 bases. The CDR3 DNA sequence: TGTGCCAGCAGTTTAGCGGTAATTCGCAGCACTGAAGCTTTCTTT. As protein: CASSLAVIRSTEAFF.